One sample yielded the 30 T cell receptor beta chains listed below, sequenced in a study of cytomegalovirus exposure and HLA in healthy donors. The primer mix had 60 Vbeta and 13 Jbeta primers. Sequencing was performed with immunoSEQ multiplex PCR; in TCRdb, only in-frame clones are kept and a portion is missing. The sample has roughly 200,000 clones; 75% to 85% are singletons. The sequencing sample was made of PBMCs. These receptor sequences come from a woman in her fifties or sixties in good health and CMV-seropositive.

Here the CDR3 reads CASSGQGPRGYTF. In DNA form, the CDR3 reads TGTGCCAGCAGCGGACAGGGACCGAGAGGCTACACCTTC. The chain carries TRBV2 and TRBJ1-2; 8 bases agree with TRBD1. J lost 8 bases, V lost 6 bases, and 8 bases had no gene match. The CDR3 is 13 residues long. From germline, CDR1 is SNHLY and CDR2 FYNNEI.

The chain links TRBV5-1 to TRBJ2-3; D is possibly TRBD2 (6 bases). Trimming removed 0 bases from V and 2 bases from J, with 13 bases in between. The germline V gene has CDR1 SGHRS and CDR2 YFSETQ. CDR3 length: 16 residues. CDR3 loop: CASSLGVADYTDTQYF. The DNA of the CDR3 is TGCGCCAGCAGCTTGGGGGTCGCGGACTACACAGATACGCAGTATTTT.

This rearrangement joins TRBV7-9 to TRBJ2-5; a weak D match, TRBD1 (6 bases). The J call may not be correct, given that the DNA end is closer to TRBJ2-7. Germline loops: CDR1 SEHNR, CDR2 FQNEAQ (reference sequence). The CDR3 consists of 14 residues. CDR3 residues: CASSPMQGMYEQYF. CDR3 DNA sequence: TGTGCCAGCAGCCCCATGCAGGGGATGTACGAGCAGTACTTC.

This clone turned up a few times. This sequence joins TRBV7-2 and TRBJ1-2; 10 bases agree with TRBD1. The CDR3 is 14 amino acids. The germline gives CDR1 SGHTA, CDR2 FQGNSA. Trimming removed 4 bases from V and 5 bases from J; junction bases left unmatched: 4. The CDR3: CASSSRDRGYGYTF. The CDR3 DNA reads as TGTGCCAGCAGCTCCCGGGACAGGGGTTATGGCTACACCTTC.

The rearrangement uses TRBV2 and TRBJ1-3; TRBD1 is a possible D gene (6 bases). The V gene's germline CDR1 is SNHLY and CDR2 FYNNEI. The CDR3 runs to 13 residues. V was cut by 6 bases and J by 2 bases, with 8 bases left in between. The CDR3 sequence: CASRGGPGNTIYF. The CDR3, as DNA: TGTGCCAGCAGGGGGGGGCCTGGAAACACCATATATTTT.

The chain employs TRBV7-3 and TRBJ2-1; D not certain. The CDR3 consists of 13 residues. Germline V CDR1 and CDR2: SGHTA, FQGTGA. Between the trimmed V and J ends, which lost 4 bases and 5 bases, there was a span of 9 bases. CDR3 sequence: CASSSYLDNEQFF. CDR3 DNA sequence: TGTGCCAGCAGCTCCTACCTAGACAATGAGCAGTTCTTC.

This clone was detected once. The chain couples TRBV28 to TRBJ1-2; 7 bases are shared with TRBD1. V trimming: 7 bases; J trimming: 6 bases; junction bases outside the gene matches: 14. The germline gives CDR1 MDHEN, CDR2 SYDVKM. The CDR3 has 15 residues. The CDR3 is CASNRQGVGDDGYTF. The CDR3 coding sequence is TGTGCCAGCAACCGACAGGGCGTTGGGGATGATGGCTACACCTTC.

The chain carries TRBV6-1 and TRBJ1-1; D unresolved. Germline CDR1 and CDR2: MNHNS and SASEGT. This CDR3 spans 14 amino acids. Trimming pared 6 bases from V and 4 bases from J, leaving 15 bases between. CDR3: CASSREGGTTEAFF. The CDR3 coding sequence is TGTGCCAGCAGCCGAGAGGGTGGAACCACTGAAGCTTTCTTT.

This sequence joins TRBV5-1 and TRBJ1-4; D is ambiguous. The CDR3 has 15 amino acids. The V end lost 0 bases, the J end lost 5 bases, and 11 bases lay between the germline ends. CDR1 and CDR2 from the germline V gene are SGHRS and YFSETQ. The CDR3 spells CASSLALAVNEKLFF. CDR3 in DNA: TGCGCCAGCAGCTTGGCCTTGGCGGTGAATGAAAAACTGTTTTTT.

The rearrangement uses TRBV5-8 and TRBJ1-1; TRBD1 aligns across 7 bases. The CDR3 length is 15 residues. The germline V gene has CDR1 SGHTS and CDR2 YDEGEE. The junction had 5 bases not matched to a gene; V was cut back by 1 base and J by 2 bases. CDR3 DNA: TGTGCCAGCAGCTTGAGGGGGCGTCGTAACACTGAAGCTTTCTTT. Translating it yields CASSLRGRRNTEAFF.

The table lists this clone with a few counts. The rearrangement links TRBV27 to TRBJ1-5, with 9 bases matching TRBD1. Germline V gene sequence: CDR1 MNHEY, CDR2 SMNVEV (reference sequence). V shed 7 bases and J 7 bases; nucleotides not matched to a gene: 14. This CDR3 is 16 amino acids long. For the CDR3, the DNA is TGTGCCAGCAAATATACCGGGACAGGGTCTTTGCAGCCCCAGCATTTT. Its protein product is CASKYTGTGSLQPQHF.

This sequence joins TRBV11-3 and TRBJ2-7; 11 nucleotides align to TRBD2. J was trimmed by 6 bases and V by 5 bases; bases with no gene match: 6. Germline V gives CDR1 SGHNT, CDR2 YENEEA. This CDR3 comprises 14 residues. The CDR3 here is CASSPTSGSVEQYF. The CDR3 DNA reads TGTGCCAGCAGCCCTACTAGCGGGAGTGTCGAGCAGTACTTC.

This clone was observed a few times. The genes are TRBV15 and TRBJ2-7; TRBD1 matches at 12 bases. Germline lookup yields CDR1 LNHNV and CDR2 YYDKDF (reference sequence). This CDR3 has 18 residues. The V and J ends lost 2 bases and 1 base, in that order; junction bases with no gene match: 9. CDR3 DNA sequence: TGTGCCACCAGCAGATCCCGGGACAGGGGGCTTGAGTCCTACGAGCAGTACTTC. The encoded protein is CATSRSRDRGLESYEQYF.

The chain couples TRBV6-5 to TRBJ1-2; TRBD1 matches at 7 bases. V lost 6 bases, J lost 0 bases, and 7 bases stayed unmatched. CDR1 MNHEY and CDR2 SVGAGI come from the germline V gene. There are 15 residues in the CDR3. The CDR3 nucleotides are TGTGCCAGCAGCGCCCCCGGGACAGCTAACTATGGCTACACCTTC. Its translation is CASSAPGTANYGYTF.

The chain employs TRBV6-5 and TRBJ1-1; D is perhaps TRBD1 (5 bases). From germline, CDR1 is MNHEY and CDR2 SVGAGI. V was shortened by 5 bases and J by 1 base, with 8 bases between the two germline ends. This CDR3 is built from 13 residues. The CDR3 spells CASSLTENTEAFF. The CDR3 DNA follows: TGTGCCAGCAGTCTGACAGAGAACACTGAAGCTTTCTTT.

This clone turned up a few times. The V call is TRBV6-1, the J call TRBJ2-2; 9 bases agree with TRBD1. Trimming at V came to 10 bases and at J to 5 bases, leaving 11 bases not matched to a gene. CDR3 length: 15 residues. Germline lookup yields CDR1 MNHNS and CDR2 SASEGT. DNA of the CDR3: TGTGCCACCAAGAACAGGGGGCTCGGTACCGGGGAGCTGTTTTTT. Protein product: CATKNRGLGTGELFF.

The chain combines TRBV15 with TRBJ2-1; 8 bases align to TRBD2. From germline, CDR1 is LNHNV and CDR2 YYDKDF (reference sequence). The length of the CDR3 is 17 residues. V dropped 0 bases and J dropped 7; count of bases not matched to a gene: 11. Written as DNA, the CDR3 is TGTGCCACCAGCAGAGATCACGGCGGGAGGAGTAGGAATGAGCAGTTCTTC. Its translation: CATSRDHGGRSRNEQFF. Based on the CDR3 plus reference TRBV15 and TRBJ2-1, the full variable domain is DAMVIQNPRYQVTQFGKPVTLSCSQTLNHNVMYWYQQKSSQAPKLLFHYYDKDFNNEADTPDNFQSRRPNTSFCFLDIRSPGLGDTAMYLCATSRDHGGRSRNEQFFGPGTRLTVL.

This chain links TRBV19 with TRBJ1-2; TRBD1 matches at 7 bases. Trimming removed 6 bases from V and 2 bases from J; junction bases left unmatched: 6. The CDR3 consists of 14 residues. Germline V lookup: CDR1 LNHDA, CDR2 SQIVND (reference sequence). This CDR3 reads CASRQTGQNYGYTF. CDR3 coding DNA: TGTGCCAGTAGGCAGACAGGGCAAAACTATGGCTACACCTTC.

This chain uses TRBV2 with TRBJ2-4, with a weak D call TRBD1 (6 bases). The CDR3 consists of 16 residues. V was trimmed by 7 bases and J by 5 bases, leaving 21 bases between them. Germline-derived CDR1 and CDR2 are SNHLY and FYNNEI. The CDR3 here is CASKKESVGAENIQYF. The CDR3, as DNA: TGTGCCAGCAAGAAGGAAAGTGTGGGGGCGGAAAACATTCAGTACTTC.

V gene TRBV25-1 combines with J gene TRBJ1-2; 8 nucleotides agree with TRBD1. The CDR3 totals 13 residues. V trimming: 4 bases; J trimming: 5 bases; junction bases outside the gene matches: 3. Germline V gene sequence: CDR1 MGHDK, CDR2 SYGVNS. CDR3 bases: TGTGCCAGCAGTGGGACAGGGTTATATGGCTACACCTTC. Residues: CASSGTGLYGYTF.

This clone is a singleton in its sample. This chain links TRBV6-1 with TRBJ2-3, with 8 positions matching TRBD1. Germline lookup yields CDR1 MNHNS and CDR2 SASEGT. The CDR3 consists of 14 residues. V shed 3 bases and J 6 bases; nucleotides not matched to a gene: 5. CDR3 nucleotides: TGTGCCAGCAGTGAGAGGACAGGGAGGGATACGCAGTATTTT. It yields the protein CASSERTGRDTQYF.

The CDR3 loop reads CASSLFSGELFF. CDR3 nucleotide sequence: TGTGCCAGCAGTTTATTCAGCGGGGAGCTGTTTTTT. The rearrangement joins TRBV28 to TRBJ2-2; no reliable D call. This CDR3 spans 12 amino acids. The V and J ends lost 1 base and 7 bases respectively, with 4 bases between them. Germline CDR1 is MDHEN and CDR2 is SYDVKM.

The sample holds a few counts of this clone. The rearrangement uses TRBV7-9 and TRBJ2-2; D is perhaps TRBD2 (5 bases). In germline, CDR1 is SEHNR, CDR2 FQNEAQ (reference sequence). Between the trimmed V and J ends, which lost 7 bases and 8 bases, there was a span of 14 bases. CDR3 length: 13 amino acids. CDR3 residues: CASTLSWEGELFF. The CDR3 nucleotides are TGTGCCAGCACCCTCAGTTGGGAGGGGGAGCTGTTTTTT. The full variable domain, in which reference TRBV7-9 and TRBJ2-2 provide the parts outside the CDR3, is DTGVSQNPRHKITKRGQNVTFRCDPISEHNRLYWYRQTLGQGPEFLTYFQNEAQLEKSRLLSDRFSAERPKGSFSTLEIQRTEQGDSAMYLCASTLSWEGELFFGEGSRLTVL.

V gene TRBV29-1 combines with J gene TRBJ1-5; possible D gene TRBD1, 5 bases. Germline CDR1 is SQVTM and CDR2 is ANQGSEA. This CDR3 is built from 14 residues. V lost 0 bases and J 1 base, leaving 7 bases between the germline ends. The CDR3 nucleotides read TGCAGCGTTGAAGAGGCAGGGAGCAATCAGCCCCAGCATTTT. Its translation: CSVEEAGSNQPQHF.

The CDR3 DNA reads as TGTGCCTGGAGTGTAAACAGGGGGCTTTTGGCTAATGAAAAACTGTTTTTT. Amino acid sequence: CAWSVNRGLLANEKLFF. This sequence joins TRBV30 and TRBJ1-4; 9 nucleotides line up with TRBD1. In germline, CDR1 is GTSNPN, CDR2 SVGIG (reference sequence). The CDR3 covers 17 residues. Germline trimming cut 0 bases from V and 3 bases from J; bases unmatched to any gene: 8.

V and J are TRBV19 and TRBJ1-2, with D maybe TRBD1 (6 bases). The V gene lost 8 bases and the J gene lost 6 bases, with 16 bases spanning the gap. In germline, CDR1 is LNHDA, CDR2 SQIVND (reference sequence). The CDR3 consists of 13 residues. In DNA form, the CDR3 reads TGTGCCAGTGCTTGGGGCAGGGGAAATGGCTACACCTTC. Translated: CASAWGRGNGYTF.

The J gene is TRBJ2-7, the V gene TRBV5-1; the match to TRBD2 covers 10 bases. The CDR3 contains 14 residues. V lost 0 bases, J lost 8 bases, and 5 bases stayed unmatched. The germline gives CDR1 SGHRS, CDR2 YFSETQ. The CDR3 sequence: CASSLDLAGAKQYF. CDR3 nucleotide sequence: TGCGCCAGCAGCTTGGATCTAGCGGGAGCGAAGCAGTACTTC.

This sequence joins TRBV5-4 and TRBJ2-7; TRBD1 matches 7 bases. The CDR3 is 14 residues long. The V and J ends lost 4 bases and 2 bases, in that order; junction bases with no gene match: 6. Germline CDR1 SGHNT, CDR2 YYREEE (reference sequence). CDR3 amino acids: CASSGQTGPYEQYF. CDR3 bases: TGTGCCAGCAGCGGTCAGACAGGGCCCTACGAGCAGTACTTC.

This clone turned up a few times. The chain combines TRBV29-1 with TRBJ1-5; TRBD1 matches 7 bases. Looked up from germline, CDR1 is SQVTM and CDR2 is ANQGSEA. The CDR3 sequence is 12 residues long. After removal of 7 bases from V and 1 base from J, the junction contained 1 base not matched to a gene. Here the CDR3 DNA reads TGCAGCGCAGGGGGGAGCAATCAGCCCCAGCATTTT. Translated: CSAGGSNQPQHF.

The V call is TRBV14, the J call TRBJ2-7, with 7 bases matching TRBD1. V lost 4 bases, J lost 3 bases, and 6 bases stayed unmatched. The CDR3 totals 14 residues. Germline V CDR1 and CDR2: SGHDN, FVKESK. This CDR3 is CASSPGQTLYEQYF. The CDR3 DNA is TGTGCCAGCAGCCCGGGACAGACCCTCTACGAGCAGTACTTC.